The 23 T cell receptor beta chains below were found in one sample sequenced in a study of blood T cell repertoires in COVID-19 (dated by TCRdb to 2020 to 2022). The library was produced with the immunoSEQ multiplex PCR assay. TCRdb limited this immuneACCESS table to in-frame rearrangements with V and J called. A share of clones is missing; checked studies link under half to unresolved V genes, and the rest is unexplained. The sample table lists about 170,000 clones, around 80% of them with a count of one. The ten largest clonotypes hold about 14% of the sample. Material for sequencing was peripheral blood. These receptors were obtained from a woman in her seventies with COVID-19, enrolled during active disease.

The chain has TRBV6-5 and TRBJ1-1; perhaps TRBD1 as D (5 bases). V lost 6 bases and J lost 7, with 9 bases in between. Germline values: CDR1 MNHEY, CDR2 SVGAGI. This CDR3 is built from 11 residues. The CDR3 protein is CASRRQYEAFF. CDR3 sequence (DNA): TGTGCCAGCAGACGACAGTATGAAGCTTTCTTT.

The rearrangement links TRBV7-8 to TRBJ2-3, with 10 bases matching TRBD1. CDR1 and CDR2 from the germline V gene are SGHVS and FQNEAQ. The CDR3 extends over 14 amino acids. Germline trimming cut 7 bases from V and 6 bases from J; bases unmatched to any gene: 7. The CDR3 DNA reads as TGTGCCAGCACCCTGACAGGGGGCTCTGATACGCAGTATTTT. Its translation: CASTLTGGSDTQYF.

The chain employs TRBV5-5 and TRBJ1-6, with D perhaps matching TRBD1 (6 bases). The ends were cut back, 0 bases at V and 1 base at J, with 14 bases in the middle. In germline, CDR1 is SGHKS, CDR2 YYEKEE (reference sequence). The CDR3 runs to 18 residues. DNA for the CDR3: TGTGCCAGCAGCTTGGCGTTTGGCAGGGGATCCTATAATTCACCCCTCCACTTT. Encoded protein: CASSLAFGRGSYNSPLHF.

The gene calls are TRBV3-1 (or the pseudogene TRBV3-2) and TRBJ1-3, with D possibly TRBD1 on 6 matching bases. The CDR3 extends over 13 amino acids. Germline V gives CDR1 LGHDT, CDR2 YNNKEL (reference sequence). Trimming pared 11 bases from V and 4 bases from J, leaving 15 bases between. Written as DNA, the CDR3 is TGTGCCTCTAAACAGGGTACCGGAAACACCATATATTTT. Amino acids: CASKQGTGNTIYF.

This clone appeared a few times. V and J are TRBV7-3 and TRBJ2-3; 7 nucleotides line up with TRBD1. The CDR3 sequence is 16 residues long. From germline, CDR1 is SGHTA and CDR2 FQGTGA. Losses at the gene ends were 5 bases for V and 1 base for J; bases not matched to a gene: 9. CDR3 region: CASSPTGNIGTDTQYF. CDR3 coding DNA: TGTGCCAGCAGCCCGACAGGGAATATCGGCACAGATACGCAGTATTTT. Full variable domain (remainder filled in from reference TRBV7-3 and TRBJ2-3): GAGVSQTPSNKVTEKGKYVELRCDPISGHTALYWYRQSLGQGPEFLIYFQGTGAADDSGLPNDRFFAVRPEGSVSTLKIQRTERGDSAVYLCASSPTGNIGTDTQYFGPGTRLTVL.

The chain joins TRBV28 to TRBJ2-7, with 13 bases lining up with TRBD2. This CDR3 region has 14 residues. Unmatched junction bases numbered 7, after V lost 8 bases and J lost 6 bases. Germline V gene lookup returns CDR1 MDHEN and CDR2 SYDVKM. The CDR3 region has the DNA TGTGCCAGCGTATCGGGACTAGCGGGAACCGAGCAGTACTTC. It codes for CASVSGLAGTEQYF.

The genes are TRBV9 and TRBJ2-2; no clear D gene. This CDR3 is 13 amino acids long. V dropped 0 bases and J dropped 5 bases, with 5 bases sitting between them. Germline-derived CDR1 and CDR2 are SGDLS and YYNGEE. The CDR3 coding sequence is TGTGCCAGCAGCGTAGCTCGGACCGGGGAGCTGTTTTTT. Its protein product is CASSVARTGELFF.

The gene calls are TRBV28 and TRBJ2-3; D unclear. The CDR3 is 12 residues long. V lost 2 bases and J lost 6, with 6 bases in between. Looked up from germline, CDR1 is MDHEN and CDR2 is SYDVKM. CDR3 protein: CASSLLSDTQYF. CDR3 coding DNA: TGTGCCAGCAGTTTACTGTCCGATACGCAGTATTTT.

The chain carries TRBV19 and TRBJ2-3; 11 bases map to TRBD1. This CDR3 is 15 amino acids long. J gave up 4 bases and V 4 bases, and 4 bases lay outside the gene matches. Germline values: CDR1 LNHDA, CDR2 SQIVND (reference sequence). Here the CDR3 DNA reads TGTGCCAGTAGTACTCGGACAGGGGGCCCAGATACGCAGTATTTT. Its translation is CASSTRTGGPDTQYF.

This clone came up once. This chain links TRBV7-2 with TRBJ1-1, with a weak D call TRBD1 (6 bases). In germline, CDR1 is SGHTA, CDR2 FQGNSA. The CDR3 covers 14 residues. V was trimmed by 1 base and J by 2 bases, leaving 8 bases between them. For the CDR3, the DNA is TGTGCCAGCAGCTTAGGACAGGTAAACACTGAAGCTTTCTTT. This encodes CASSLGQVNTEAFF.

In its sample, this clone was seen a few times. The rearrangement joins TRBV7-3 to TRBJ1-1, with 9 bases aligning to TRBD1. The CDR3 is 13 residues long. Unmatched junction bases numbered 5, after V lost 5 bases and J lost 7 bases. Germline CDR1 and CDR2: SGHTA and FQGTGA. The CDR3 loop is CASSTGTGFEAFF. In DNA, the CDR3 is TGTGCCAGCAGCACGGGGACAGGGTTTGAAGCTTTCTTT.

CDR3 sequence (DNA): TGTGCCAGCAGCGTACTGGGGGGAGCTGGAAACACCATATATTTT. Translation: CASSVLGGAGNTIYF. The V gene is TRBV9, the J gene TRBJ1-3; TRBD1 might be the D (5 bases). The germline CDR1 and CDR2 sequences are SGDLS and YYNGEE. The CDR3 runs 15 residues. V was cut by 1 base and J by 2 bases, with 10 bases left in between.

This clone was counted once. The chain combines TRBV19 with TRBJ1-2; D is undetermined. In germline, CDR1 is LNHDA, CDR2 SQIVND (reference sequence). The CDR3 consists of 13 residues. Trimming removed 1 base at V and 4 bases at J, with 7 bases between. CDR3 sequence: CASSIGWLYGYTF. The CDR3 DNA sequence: TGTGCCAGTAGTATAGGCTGGCTCTATGGCTACACCTTC.

The gene calls are TRBV11-2 and TRBJ1-2; D possibly corresponds to TRBD1 (5 bases). The CDR3 totals 14 residues. Germline-derived CDR1 and CDR2 are SGHAT and FQNNGV. The V end was cut by 5 bases, the J end by 6 bases, with 16 bases between. CDR3 DNA: TGTGCCAGCAGCGAACAAAGGGGATACGATGGCTACACCTTC. Translating it yields CASSEQRGYDGYTF. Full variable domain (missing parts from reference TRBV11-2 and TRBJ1-2): EAGVAQSPRYKIIEKRQSVAFWCNPISGHATLYWYQQILGQGPKLLIQFQNNGVVDDSQLPKDRFSAERLKGVDSTLKIQPAKLEDSAVYLCASSEQRGYDGYTFGSGTRLTVV.

This chain links TRBV5-6 with TRBJ2-1; D possibly corresponds to TRBD2 (7 bases). V lost 1 base and J lost 4, with 12 bases in between. Looked up from germline, CDR1 is SGHDT and CDR2 is YYEEEE. The CDR3 spans 15 residues. The DNA of the CDR3 is TGTGCCAGCAGCTTGTTGGCGGGGGCGTACAATGAGCAGTTCTTC. As protein: CASSLLAGAYNEQFF. The whole variable domain, filled in from reference TRBV5-6 and TRBJ2-1, reads DAGVTQSPTHLIKTRGQQVTLRCSPKSGHDTVSWYQQALGQGPQFIFQYYEEEERQRGNFPDRFSGHQFPNYSSELNVNALLLGDSALYLCASSLLAGAYNEQFFGPGTRLTVL.

The chain carries TRBV6-5 and TRBJ2-5; tentative D call: TRBD1 (5 bases). Germline assignment: CDR1 MNHEY and CDR2 SVGAGI. The CDR3 consists of 14 residues. Deletions cut 10 bases from V and 0 bases from J, with 15 bases between. The chain's CDR3 is CATRPTEYQETQYF. CDR3 sequence (DNA): TGTGCCACCCGCCCGACAGAGTACCAAGAGACCCAGTACTTC.

This chain connects TRBV7-2 to TRBJ1-5; 8 positions agree with TRBD1. Trimming at V came to 8 bases and at J to 4 bases, leaving 10 bases not matched to a gene. Germline V gene sequence: CDR1 SGHTA, CDR2 FQGNSA. The CDR3 length is 15 residues. The CDR3 loop reads CASAPDRGYNQPQHF. Written as DNA, the CDR3 is TGTGCCAGCGCGCCTGACAGGGGCTATAATCAGCCCCAGCATTTT.

The V gene is TRBV28, the J gene TRBJ1-2, with D uncertain. Germline V gene data show CDR1 as MDHEN and CDR2 as SYDVKM. This CDR3 spans 13 amino acids. The V and J ends lost 5 bases and 0 bases respectively, with 7 bases between them. The CDR3 coding sequence is TGTGCCAGCAGTCGTAGCCCTAACTATGGCTACACCTTC. Its translation is CASSRSPNYGYTF.

The rearrangement links TRBV4-1 to TRBJ1-2, with D unclear. The length of the CDR3 is 13 residues. The germline CDR1 and CDR2 sequences are MGHRA and YSYEKL. Trimming cost V 3 bases and J 8 bases, with 13 bases left between them. Written as DNA, the CDR3 is TGCGCCAGCAGCCAGACGGCGGTAGGAGGCTACACCTTC. It encodes CASSQTAVGGYTF.

V and J are TRBV27 and TRBJ2-7, with D possibly matching TRBD1 (5 bases). Germline V gene data show CDR1 as MNHEY and CDR2 as SMNVEV (reference sequence). The CDR3 is made up of 17 amino acids. V was cut by 3 bases and J by 5 bases, with 23 bases left in between. The CDR3 nucleotides read TGTGCCAGCAGTTTCTTGAAGACAATAGGGGTGAGGCACGAGCAGTACTTC. Its protein product is CASSFLKTIGVRHEQYF.

The chain recombines TRBV27 with TRBJ2-7; 9 nucleotides align to TRBD1. The J segment lost 3 bases and the V segment lost 4 bases, leaving 4 bases of the junction unmatched. Germline V gene sequence: CDR1 MNHEY, CDR2 SMNVEV (reference sequence). The CDR3 covers 14 residues. The CDR3 reads CASSSLGQGYEQYF. CDR3 DNA sequence: TGTGCCAGCAGTTCCTTGGGACAGGGCTACGAGCAGTACTTC.

V gene TRBV5-6 combines with J gene TRBJ1-3; 10 bases fit TRBD1. CDR3 length equals 14 residues. Germline V lookup: CDR1 SGHDT, CDR2 YYEEEE. The V segment lost 2 bases and the J segment 10 bases; nucleotides outside the gene matches: 6. CDR3 DNA sequence: TGTGCCAGCAGCTTATCGGACAGGGGGACGACCATATATTTT. Its translation is CASSLSDRGTTIYF.

The V and J genes are TRBV28 and TRBJ1-3; D is possibly TRBD1 (6 bases). The CDR3 runs to 14 residues. The V gene lost 10 bases and the J gene lost 2 bases, with 15 bases spanning the gap. CDR1 MDHEN and CDR2 SYDVKM come from the germline V gene. The chain's CDR3 is CATARTAAGNTIYF. The CDR3 DNA follows: TGTGCCACCGCCCGGACAGCCGCTGGAAACACCATATATTTT.